This paragraph covers one TCR beta chain sequence. J lost 4 bases, V lost 6 bases, and 17 bases had no gene match. Germline V gene sequence: CDR1 SEHNR, CDR2 FQNEAQ (reference sequence). CDR3 length: 18 amino acids. This specimen belongs to a study of blood T cell repertoires in COVID-19. Study at large: Both acute and convalescent COVID-19 samples were obtained from the United States, Italy and Spain. The cDNA or gDNA used as material had been derived from T cells, B-cell-depleted T cells, or PBMCs.

Methods used by the authors: Reference gene primer amplification in the assay estimated nucleated cell counts. Profiling relied on immunoSEQ multiplex PCR, and the TCRdb table lists in-frame clones only, not all of them. V, J and clone size are those of that table, while D and trimming were read from the DNA. The sample lists around 370,000 clones; nearly 90% were seen once. The chain has TRBV7-9 and TRBJ1-2; 10 bases align to TRBD1. The sequence derives from a man aged 18-30 years with active or convalescent COVID-19. The source material was peripheral blood. CDR3 sequence (DNA): TGTGCCAGCAGTTATCCTCCTGGGGGGACAGGGGTTTCCTATGGCTACACCTTC. Residues: CASSYPPGGTGVSYGYTF. Supplemented by reference TRBV7-9 and TRBJ1-2, the full variable domain reads DTGVSQNPRHKITKRGQNVTFRCDPISEHNRLYWYRQTLGQGPEFLTYFQNEAQLEKSRLLSDRFSAERPKGSFSTLEIQRTEQGDSAMYLCASSYPPGGTGVSYGYTFGSGTRLTVV.